This is a list of T cell receptor beta chains from one sample in a study of blood T cell repertoires in COVID-19. The assay was immunoSEQ multiplex PCR, and TCRdb's table has in-frame clones only and misses some. This table holds about 170,000 clones, 75% to 90% found once. Specimen: peripheral blood. The source is a human donor with acute or convalescent COVID-19. The donor label of this sample is uncertain. Both conserved end residues are part of each CDR3. The order of the fields is V gene, CDR3 protein.

TRBV7-8 | CASSLDVRRNQFF
TRBV7-7 | CASSLRLADTQYF
TRBV28 | CASSLTQGAQGYTF
TRBV2 | CASSGRYGNQPQHF
TRBV5-4 | CASSLRNRGMNTEAFF
TRBV2 | CASSYESTGNTEAFF
TRBV4-1 | CASSQDPTVTEAFF
TRBV6-1 | CASSGYSLDRMNTEAFF
TRBV11-1 | CASSFVLNYGYTF
TRBV30 | CAWSPLSSYNSPLHF
TRBV4-3 | CASSQEGGLAEETQYF
TRBV7-2 | CASSLNRGVVDTEAFF
TRBV20-1 | CSASNPRSGGTEAFF
TRBV28 | CASSFSRTGNGYTF
TRBV6-5 | CASSLGTDEDEQYF
TRBV9 | CASSALRTSNTGELFF
TRBV5-5 | CASSLAGRDQPQHF
TRBV11-2 | CASSSPGQYEKLFF
TRBV19 | CASSRQNTGELFF
TRBV29-1 | CSVVTGSSYNEQFF
TRBV5-5 | CASSLALSRQGGETQYF
TRBV5-1 | CASSFVGENTEAFF
TRBV6-5 | CASSSGGLNEKLFF
TRBV28 | CASRATGGGYSNQPQHF
TRBV3-1/TRBV3-2 | CASSQLSAGEEKLFF
TRBV6-2/TRBV6-3 | CASSRDTTYSNQPQHF